These 8 T cell receptor beta chains share one sample of origin, sequenced in a study of early T cells in non-severe SARS-CoV-2 infection (dated by TCRdb to about 2021). The library was produced with 5' RACE. Reads for this sample came from a NextSeq 500. In-frame beta chains were kept once TCRdb had trimmed the public reads at Q25 with fastp and called clones with MiXCR. Records with the same CDR3 protein are collapsed into one entry carrying the most frequent genes and DNA. This sample gives fewer than 100,000 distinct CDR3 sequences in total; 10% to 12% of them show up just once. The ten biggest clones cover 4.7% of the sample. Sequencing input: whole blood. The origin of the receptors is an adult who was a healthcare worker with PCR-confirmed SARS-CoV-2 infection or an uninfected control (not recorded which).

Comments on this clonotype: Compared with germline, one end of the junction differs, possibly owing to a read error. The genes are TRBV5-1 and TRBJ1-1; maybe TRBD1 (5 bases). The V gene's germline CDR1 is SGHRS and CDR2 YFSETQ. The CDR3 sequence is 14 residues long. CDR3 sequence (DNA): TGCGCCAGCAGCTTCGTGGGGCCGAACACTGAAGTTTTCTTT. Amino acid sequence: CASSFVGPNTEVFF.

This clonotype was recorded at least ten times. The genes are TRBV18 and TRBJ1-1; perhaps TRBD1 as D (6 bases). CDR3 length: 13 residues. Germline values: CDR1 KGHSH, CDR2 LQKENI. The ends were cut back, 5 bases at V and 5 bases at J, with 12 bases in the middle. CDR3 bases: TGTGCCAGCTCAGGGGACAAGGAGACTGAAGCTTTCTTT. Translating gives CASSGDKETEAFF. The variable domain in full, completed from reference TRBV18 and TRBJ1-1, reads NAGVMQNPRHLVRRRGQEARLRCSPMKGHSHVYWYRQLPEEGLKFMVYLQKENIIDESGMPKERFSAEFPKEGPSILRIQQVVRGDSAAYFCASSGDKETEAFFGQGTRLTVV.

In this sample, this clonotype turned up a few times. The chain carries TRBV4-2 and TRBJ1-5, with 9 bases aligning to TRBD1. Germline trimming cut 3 bases from V and 0 bases from J; bases unmatched to any gene: 12. The CDR3 runs to 19 residues. Germline V gene data show CDR1 as LGHNA and CDR2 as YNFKEQ. The CDR3 here is CASSQNRQGGASSNQPQHF. CDR3 coding DNA: TGTGCCAGCAGCCAGAATAGACAGGGGGGAGCGTCTAGCAATCAGCCCCAGCATTTT.

At least ten counts were recorded for this clonotype. The CDR3 is CSVEQAYEQYF. The CDR3 DNA reads as TGCAGCGTTGAACAAGCCTACGAGCAGTACTTC. V usage is TRBV29-1 and J usage is TRBJ2-7; D is unresolved. CDR3 size: 11 residues. Trimming left V 2 bases short and J 2 bases short, with 4 bases between. Germline CDR1 SQVTM, CDR2 ANQGSEA.

The V call is TRBV6-2 or TRBV6-3, the J call TRBJ2-7; D may be TRBD1 (6 bases). The CDR3 is made up of 13 amino acids. Germline CDR1 and CDR2: MNHEY and SVGEGT. V was clipped by 6 bases and J by 5 bases, with 14 bases between them. The CDR3 nucleotides are TGTGCCAGCAGAAACAGGGTCCAGGACGAGCAGTACTTC. Translated: CASRNRVQDEQYF.

This clonotype was counted ten times or more. The chain has TRBV2 and TRBJ2-5; D may match TRBD1 or TRBD2 (5 bases each). The CDR3 is 12 amino acids. CDR1 and CDR2 from the germline V gene are SNHLY and FYNNEI. V was trimmed by 11 bases and J by 1 base, leaving 11 bases between them. CDR3 DNA: TGTGCCTCCTCCGGGACCCAAGAGACCCAGTACTTC. This sequence encodes CASSGTQETQYF.

This clonotype occurred many times. This chain joins TRBV29-1 and TRBJ2-5; 10 nucleotides agree with TRBD2. From germline, CDR1 is SQVTM and CDR2 ANQGSEA. The CDR3 has 15 amino acids. Trimming cost V 2 bases and J 5 bases; bases outside gene matches: 8. CDR3 region: CSVEPQRGGGETQYF. The CDR3 DNA follows: TGCAGCGTTGAACCCCAGCGGGGGGGCGGGGAGACCCAGTACTTC. Looking up the rest from reference TRBV29-1 and TRBJ2-5 gives the full variable domain: SAVISQKPSRDICQRGTSLTIQCQVDSQVTMMFWYRQQPGQSLTLIATANQGSEATYESGFVIDKFPISRPNLTFSTLTVSNMSPEDSSIYLCSVEPQRGGGETQYFGPGTRLLVL.

This clonotype has at least ten counts. The chain employs TRBV9 and TRBJ1-1, with a tentative D call TRBD1 (5 bases). The V end was cut by 4 bases, the J end by 1 base, with 14 bases between. The CDR3 consists of 15 residues. CDR1 is SGDLS and CDR2 is YYNGEE in the germline V gene. The CDR3 DNA reads TGTGCCAGCAGCTTAGGGACGGGGGAGAACACTGAAGCTTTCTTT. Amino acids: CASSLGTGENTEAFF.